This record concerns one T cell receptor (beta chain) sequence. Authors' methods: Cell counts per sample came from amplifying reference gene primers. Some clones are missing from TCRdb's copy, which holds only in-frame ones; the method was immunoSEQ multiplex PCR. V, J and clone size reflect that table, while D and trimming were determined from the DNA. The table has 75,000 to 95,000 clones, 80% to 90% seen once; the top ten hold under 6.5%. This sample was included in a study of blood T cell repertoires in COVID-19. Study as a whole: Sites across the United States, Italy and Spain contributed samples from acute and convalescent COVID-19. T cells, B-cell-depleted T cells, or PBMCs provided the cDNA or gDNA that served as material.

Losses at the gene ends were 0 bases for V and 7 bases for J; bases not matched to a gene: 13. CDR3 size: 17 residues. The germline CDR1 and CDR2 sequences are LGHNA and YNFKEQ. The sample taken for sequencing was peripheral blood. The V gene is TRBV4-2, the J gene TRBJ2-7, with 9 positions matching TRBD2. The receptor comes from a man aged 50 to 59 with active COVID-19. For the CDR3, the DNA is TGTGCCAGCAGCCAAGATTCCGGCGGGGGGGCCGATGGGGAGCAGTACTTC. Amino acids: CASSQDSGGGADGEQYF.